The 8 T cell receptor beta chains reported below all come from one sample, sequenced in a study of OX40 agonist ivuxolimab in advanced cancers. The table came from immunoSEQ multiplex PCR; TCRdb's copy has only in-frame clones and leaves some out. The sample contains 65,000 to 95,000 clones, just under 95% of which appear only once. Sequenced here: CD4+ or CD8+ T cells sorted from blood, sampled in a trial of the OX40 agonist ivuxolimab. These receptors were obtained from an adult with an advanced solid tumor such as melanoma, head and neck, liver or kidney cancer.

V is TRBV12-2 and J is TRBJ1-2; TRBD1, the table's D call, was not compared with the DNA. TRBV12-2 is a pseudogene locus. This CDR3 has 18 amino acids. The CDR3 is CASRLARDRTPPLYGYTF. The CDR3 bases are TGTGCAAGTCGCTTAGCACGGGACAGGACCCCCCCTCTCTATGGCTACACCTTC.

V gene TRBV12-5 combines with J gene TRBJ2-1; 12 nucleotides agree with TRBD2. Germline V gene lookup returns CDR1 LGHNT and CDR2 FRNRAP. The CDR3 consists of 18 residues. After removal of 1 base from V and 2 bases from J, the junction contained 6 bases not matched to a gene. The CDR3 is CASGLGLAGANPYNEQFF. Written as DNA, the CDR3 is TGTGCTAGTGGTTTGGGACTAGCGGGGGCGAACCCCTACAATGAGCAGTTCTTC.

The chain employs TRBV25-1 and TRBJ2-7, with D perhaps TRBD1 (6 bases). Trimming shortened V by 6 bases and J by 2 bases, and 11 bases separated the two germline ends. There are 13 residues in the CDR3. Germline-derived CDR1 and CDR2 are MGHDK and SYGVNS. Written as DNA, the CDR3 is TGTGCCAGCAGCGAAGGACAGCCCTACGAGCAGTACTTC. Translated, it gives CASSEGQPYEQYF.

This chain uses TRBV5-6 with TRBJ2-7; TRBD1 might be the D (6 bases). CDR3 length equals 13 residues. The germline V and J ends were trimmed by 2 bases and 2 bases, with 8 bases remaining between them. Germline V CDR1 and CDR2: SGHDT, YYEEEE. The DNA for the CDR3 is TGTGCCAGCAGCTTTCAGGGGACCTACGAGCAGTACTTC. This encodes CASSFQGTYEQYF.

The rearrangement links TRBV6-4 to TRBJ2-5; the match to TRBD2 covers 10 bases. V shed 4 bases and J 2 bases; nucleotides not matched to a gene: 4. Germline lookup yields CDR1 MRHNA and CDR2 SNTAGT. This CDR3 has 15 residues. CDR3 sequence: CASSAGSGGQETQYF. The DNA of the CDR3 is TGTGCCAGCAGTGCCGGTAGCGGGGGGCAAGAGACCCAGTACTTC.

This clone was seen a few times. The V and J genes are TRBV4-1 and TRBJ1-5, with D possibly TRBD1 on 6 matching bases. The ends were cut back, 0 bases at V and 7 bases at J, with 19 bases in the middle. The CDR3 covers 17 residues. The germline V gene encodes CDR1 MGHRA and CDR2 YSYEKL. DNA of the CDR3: TGCGCCAGCAGCCAAGACGGGGGGCTCACGGCTGGGCAGCCCCAGCATTTT. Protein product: CASSQDGGLTAGQPQHF.

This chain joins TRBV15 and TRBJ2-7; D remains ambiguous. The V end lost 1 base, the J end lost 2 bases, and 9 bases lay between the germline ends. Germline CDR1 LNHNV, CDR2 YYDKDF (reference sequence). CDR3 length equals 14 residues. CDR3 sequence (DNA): TGTGCCACCAGCAGAGCCGGAGAGGCCTACGAGCAGTACTTC. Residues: CATSRAGEAYEQYF.

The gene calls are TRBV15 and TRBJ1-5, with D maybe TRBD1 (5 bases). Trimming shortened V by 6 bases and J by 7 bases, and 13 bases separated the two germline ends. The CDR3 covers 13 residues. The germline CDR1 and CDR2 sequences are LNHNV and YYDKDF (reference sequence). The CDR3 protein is CATRTDWGQPQHF. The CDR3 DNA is TGTGCCACCAGGACCGACTGGGGGCAGCCCCAGCATTTT.